The source of this TCR beta chain is a study of vaccination effects on CD4 cells after COVID-19. The assay was immunoSEQ multiplex PCR, and TCRdb's table has in-frame clones only and misses some. The sample contains roughly 75,000 clones, 65% to 85% of which appear only once. Ahead of sequencing, the ViraFEST assay grew antigen-specific CD4+ T cells using viral peptide pools. CD4+ T cells were isolated after around 10 days of culture. Vaccinated participants had no history of SARS-CoV-2 infection and tested negative for nucleocapsid antibodies. Approximately 2.1 million PBMC were placed in each well, which was supplemented with approximately 10 IU/ml IL-2 and around 9.9 ug/ml peptides. With respect to this clone: Its antigen is still unknown.

Germline loops: CDR1 MDHEN, CDR2 SYDVKM. The CDR3 covers 14 residues. The ends were cut back, 7 bases at V and 4 bases at J, with 14 bases in the middle. Study results and caveats: Whether induced by infection or by vaccine, clones showed marked clonal contraction late after vaccination.

This receptor was taken from a human donor who received a COVID-19 vaccine. The source was CD4+ T cells from PBMCs cultured with HCoV-OC43 spike peptides, collected before COVID-19 vaccination. The subset was: HCoV-OC43 spike overlapping peptide pool stimulation. The chain uses TRBV28 and TRBJ1-3; a possible D gene is TRBD1 (6 bases). The CDR3 here is CASISEGGGNTIYF. In DNA form, the CDR3 reads TGTGCCAGCATCTCTGAAGGGGGGGGAAACACCATATATTTT.